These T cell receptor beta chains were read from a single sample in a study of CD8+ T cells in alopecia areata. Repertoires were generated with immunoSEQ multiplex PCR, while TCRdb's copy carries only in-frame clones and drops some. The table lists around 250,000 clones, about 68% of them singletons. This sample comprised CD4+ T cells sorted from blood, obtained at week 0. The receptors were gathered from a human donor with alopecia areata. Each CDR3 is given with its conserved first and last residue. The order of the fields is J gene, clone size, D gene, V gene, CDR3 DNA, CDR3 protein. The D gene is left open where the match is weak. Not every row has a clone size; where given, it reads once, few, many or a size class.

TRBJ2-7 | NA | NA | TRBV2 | TGTGCCAGCAGGTCCCTCGAGCAGTACTTC | CASRSLEQYF
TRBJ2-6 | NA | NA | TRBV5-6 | TGTGCCAGCAGCTCTACTGGGGCCAACGTCCTGACTTTC | CASSSTGANVLTF
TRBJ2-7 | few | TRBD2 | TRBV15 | TGTGCCACCAGCTTCACTTGGGGGGAGGGCTACGAGCAGTACTTC | CATSFTWGEGYEQYF
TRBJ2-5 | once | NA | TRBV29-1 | TGCAGCGTTGAACAGGGAGACGAGACCCAGTACTTC | CSVEQGDETQYF
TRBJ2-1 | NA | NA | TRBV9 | TGTGCCAGCAGCGTAGGGCGGGGCACCTCCTACAATGAGCAGTTCTTC | CASSVGRGTSYNEQFF
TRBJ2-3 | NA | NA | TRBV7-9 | TGTGCCAGCAGCTTTCGAGCCGTTGGCACAGATACGCAGTATTTT | CASSFRAVGTDTQYF
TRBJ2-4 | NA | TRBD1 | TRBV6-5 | TGTGCCAGCAGTCCTGACAGGGACGGTACAAACATTCAGTACTTC | CASSPDRDGTNIQYF
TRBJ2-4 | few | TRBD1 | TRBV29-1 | TGCAGCGCCGTGGGACAGGGGGTGGGAAACATTCAGTACTTC | CSAVGQGVGNIQYF
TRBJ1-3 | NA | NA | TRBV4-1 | TGCGCCAGCAGCCAAGCTACCACCATATATTTT | CASSQATTIYF
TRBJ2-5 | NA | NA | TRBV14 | TGTGCCAGGTCGGACGGTTGGCAGGGGATAGGGGAGACCCAGTACTTC | CARSDGWQGIGETQYF
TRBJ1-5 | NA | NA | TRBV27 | TGTGCCAGCAGTCTCCGTGGCAGGGAGGGCAATCAGCCCCAGCATTTT | CASSLRGREGNQPQHF
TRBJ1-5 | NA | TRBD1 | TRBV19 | TGTGCCAGTAGTATCGACAGGGTTTCTCAGGCCCAGCATTTT | CASSIDRVSQAQHF
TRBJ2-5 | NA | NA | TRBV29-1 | TGCAGCGTTCGAACGGTGGGTGAGCAGTACTTC | CSVRTVGEQYF
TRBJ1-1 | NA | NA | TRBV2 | TGTGCCAGCAATACGCGCACTGAAGCTTTCTTT | CASNTRTEAFF
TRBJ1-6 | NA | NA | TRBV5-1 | TGCGCCAGCAGCTTGGAATCCTATAATTCACCCCTCCACTTT | CASSLESYNSPLHF
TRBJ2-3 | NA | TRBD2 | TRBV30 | TGTGCCTGGAGTCCCCTCGCGGGGGGGACCACAGATACGCAGTATTTT | CAWSPLAGGTTDTQYF
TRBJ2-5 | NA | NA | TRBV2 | TGTGCCAGCACCCCAAGGGGGGAGACCCAGTACTTC | CASTPRGETQYF
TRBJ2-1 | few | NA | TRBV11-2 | TGTGCCAGCAGCTTTGAATGGGGCAGTGAGCAGTTCTTC | CASSFEWGSEQFF
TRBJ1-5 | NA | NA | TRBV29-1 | TGCAGCGTTCGTCAGGGCAATCAGCCCCAGCATTTT | CSVRQGNQPQHF
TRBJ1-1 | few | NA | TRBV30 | TGTGCCTGGGGCGAATCGGGCACTGAAGCTTTCTTT | CAWGESGTEAFF
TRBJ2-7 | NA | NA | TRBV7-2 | TGTGCCAGCAGCAGTAGCTCCTACGAGCAGTACTTC | CASSSSSYEQYF
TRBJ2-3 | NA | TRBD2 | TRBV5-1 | TGCGCCAGCAGCTTGCAACGGGGGGGTGCAGATACGCAGTATTTT | CASSLQRGGADTQYF
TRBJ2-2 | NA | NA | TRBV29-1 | TGCAGCGTTGTATTGACAGCCACCGGGGAGCTGTTTTTT | CSVVLTATGELFF
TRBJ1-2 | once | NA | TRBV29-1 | TGCAGCGTTGTCTGGGGAGCTAACTATGGCTACACCTTC | CSVVWGANYGYTF
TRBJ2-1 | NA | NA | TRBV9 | TGTGCCAGCAGCGACACGAATATCGGGCAGTTCTTC | CASSDTNIGQFF
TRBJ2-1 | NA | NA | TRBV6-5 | TGTGCCAGCAGTTTTAGCCCGGGCAATGAGCAGTTCTTC | CASSFSPGNEQFF
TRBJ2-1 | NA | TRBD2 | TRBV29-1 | TGCAGCGTTGAAGATCTGGGGTTGGGCGGGGGGCAGGTTGAGCAGTTCTTC | CSVEDLGLGGGQVEQFF
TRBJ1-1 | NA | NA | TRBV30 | TGTGCCTGGAGTGGGTCGGGTGAAGCTTTCTTT | CAWSGSGEAFF
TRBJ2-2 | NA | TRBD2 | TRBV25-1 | TGTGCCAGCAGTGACCTAGCGGGGGGCGACACCGGGGAGCTGTTTTTT | CASSDLAGGDTGELFF
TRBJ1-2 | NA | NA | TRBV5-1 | TGCGCCAGCAGCTTGTTGGGTACGAACTATGGCTACACCTTC | CASSLLGTNYGYTF
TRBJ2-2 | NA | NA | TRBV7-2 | TGTGCCAGCAGCTTGGGCAGGAACACCGGGGAGCTGTTTTTT | CASSLGRNTGELFF
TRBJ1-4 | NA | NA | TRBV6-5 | TGTGCCAGCAGCGAGATAGGGACGGGGAATGAAAAACTGTTTTTT | CASSEIGTGNEKLFF
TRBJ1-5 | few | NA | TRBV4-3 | TGCGCCAGCAGCCAAGAAGGGGCTGGCAATCAGCCCCAGCATTTT | CASSQEGAGNQPQHF
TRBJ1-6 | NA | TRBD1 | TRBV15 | TGTGCCACCAGCAGAGTGAACAGGGGTGATTCACCCCTCCACTTT | CATSRVNRGDSPLHF
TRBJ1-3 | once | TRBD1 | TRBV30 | TGTGCCTGGAGCCGGACAGGTTCTCGAAACACCATATATTTT | CAWSRTGSRNTIYF
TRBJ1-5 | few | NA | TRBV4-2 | TGTGCCAGCAGCCAAGTCGCAAACAGTTTCCAGCCCCAGCATTTT | CASSQVANSFQPQHF
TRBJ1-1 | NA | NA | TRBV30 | TGTGCCTGGAGTGTTTGGGGGAACACTGAAGCTTTCTTT | CAWSVWGNTEAFF
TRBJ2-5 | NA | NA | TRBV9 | TGTGCCAGCAGCCAGACACCTCTCAAGACCCAGTACTTC | CASSQTPLKTQYF
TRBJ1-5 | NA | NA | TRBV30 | TGTGCCTGGAGCTTCGCTGGAGATCAGCCCCAGCATTTT | CAWSFAGDQPQHF
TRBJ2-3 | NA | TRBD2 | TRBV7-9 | TGTGCCAGCAGCTGGAGCCTAGCGGGGCCCACCCCAGATACGCAGTATTTT | CASSWSLAGPTPDTQYF